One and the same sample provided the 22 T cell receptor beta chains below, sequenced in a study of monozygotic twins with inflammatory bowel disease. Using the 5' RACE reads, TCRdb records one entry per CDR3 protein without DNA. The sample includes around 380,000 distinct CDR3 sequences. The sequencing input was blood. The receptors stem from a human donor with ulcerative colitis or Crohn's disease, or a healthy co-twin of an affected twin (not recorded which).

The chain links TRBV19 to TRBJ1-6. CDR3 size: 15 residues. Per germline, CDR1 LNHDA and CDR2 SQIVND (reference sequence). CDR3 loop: CASSIGRYLDSPLHF.

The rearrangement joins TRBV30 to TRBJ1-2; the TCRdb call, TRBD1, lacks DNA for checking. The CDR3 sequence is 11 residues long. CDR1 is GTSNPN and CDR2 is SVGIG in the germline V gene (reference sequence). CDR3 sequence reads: CAWGHRGGYTF.

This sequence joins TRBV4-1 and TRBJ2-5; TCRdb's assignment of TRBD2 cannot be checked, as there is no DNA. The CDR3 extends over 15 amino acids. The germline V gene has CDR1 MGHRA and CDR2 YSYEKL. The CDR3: CASSQGLLAQETQYF.

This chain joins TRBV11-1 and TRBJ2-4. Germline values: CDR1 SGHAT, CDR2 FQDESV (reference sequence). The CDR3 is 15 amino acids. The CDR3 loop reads CASSPTRLAKNIQYF.

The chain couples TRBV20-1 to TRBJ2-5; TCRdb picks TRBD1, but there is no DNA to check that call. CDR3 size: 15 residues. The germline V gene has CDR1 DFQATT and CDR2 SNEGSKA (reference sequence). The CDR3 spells CSARDLQGAGETQYF.

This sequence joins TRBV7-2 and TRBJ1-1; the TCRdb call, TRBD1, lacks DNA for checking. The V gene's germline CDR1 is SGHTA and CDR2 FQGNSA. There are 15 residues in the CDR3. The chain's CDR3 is CASSLEYGAATEAFF.

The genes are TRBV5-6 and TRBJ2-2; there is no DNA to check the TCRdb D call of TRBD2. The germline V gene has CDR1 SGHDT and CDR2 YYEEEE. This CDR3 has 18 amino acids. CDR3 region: CASSFGTSGVELTGELFF.

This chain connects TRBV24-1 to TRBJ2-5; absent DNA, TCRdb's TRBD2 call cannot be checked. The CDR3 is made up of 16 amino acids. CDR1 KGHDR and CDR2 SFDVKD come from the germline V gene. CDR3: CATSDPRGSRVRTQYF.

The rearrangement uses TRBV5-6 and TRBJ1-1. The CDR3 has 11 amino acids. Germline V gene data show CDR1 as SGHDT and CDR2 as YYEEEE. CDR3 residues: CASSLQNEAFF.

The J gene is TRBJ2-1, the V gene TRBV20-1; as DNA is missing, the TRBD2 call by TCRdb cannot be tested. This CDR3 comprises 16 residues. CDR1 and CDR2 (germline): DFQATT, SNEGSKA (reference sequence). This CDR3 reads CSARRPLALRGVEQFF.

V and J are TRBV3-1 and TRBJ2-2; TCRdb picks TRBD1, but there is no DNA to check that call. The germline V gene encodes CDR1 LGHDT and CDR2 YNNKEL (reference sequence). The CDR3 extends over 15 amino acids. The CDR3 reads CASSQVRGPPGELFF.

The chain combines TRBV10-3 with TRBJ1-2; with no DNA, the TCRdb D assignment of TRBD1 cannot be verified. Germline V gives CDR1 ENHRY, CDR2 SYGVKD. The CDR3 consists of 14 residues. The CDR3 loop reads CAISGPDSTYGYTF.

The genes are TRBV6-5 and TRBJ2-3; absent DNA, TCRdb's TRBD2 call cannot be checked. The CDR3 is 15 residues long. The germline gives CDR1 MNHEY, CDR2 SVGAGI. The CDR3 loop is CASSLGEGNTDTQYF.

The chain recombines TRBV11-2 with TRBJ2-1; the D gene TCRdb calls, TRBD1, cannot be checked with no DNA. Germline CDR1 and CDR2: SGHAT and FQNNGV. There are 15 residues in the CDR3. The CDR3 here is CASSLRAVPRDEQFF.

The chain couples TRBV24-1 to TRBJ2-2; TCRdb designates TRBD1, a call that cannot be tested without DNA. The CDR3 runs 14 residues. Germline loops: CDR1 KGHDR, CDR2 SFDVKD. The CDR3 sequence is CATSGQGYTGELFF.

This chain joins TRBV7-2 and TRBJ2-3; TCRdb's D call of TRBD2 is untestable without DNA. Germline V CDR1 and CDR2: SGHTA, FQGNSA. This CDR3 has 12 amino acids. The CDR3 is CAVREAGDTQYF.

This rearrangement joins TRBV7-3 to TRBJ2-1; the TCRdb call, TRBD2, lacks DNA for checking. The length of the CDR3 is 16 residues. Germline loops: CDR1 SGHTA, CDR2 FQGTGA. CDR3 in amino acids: CASSPPPAGGRWEQFF.

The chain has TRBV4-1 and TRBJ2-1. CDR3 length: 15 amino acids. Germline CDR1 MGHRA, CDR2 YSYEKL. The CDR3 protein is CASSQDRDYYNEQFF.

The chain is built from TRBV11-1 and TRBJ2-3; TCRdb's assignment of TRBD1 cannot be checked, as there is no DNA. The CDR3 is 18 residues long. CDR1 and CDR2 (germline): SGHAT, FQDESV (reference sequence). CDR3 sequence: CASSWKNGQGRSTDTQYF.

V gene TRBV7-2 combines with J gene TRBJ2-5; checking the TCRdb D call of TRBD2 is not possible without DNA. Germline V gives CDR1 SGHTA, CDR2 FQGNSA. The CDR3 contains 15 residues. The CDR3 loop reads CASSRDSGQQETQYF.

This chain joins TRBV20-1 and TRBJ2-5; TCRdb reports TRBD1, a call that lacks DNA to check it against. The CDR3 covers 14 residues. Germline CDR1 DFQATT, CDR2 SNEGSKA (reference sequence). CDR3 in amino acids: CSSSEGHTQETQYF.

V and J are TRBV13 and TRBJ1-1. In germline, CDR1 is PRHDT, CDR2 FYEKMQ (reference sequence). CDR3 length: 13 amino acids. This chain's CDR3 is CASSLGRAAEAFF.